A single sample gave rise to the 20 T cell receptor beta chains below, sequenced in a study of Ad26.COV2.S vaccination and SARS-CoV-2 variants. Treatment of the sample: roughly 19 received Ad26.COV2.S at low or high dose, single or two shots; a few received placebo; per-sample allocation not given. Sample collection was performed on day 63 after the first vaccine or placebo injection. Generated by immunoSEQ multiplex PCR, the TCRdb table keeps only in-frame clones and is missing some. The profile shows hundreds of thousands of clones, 89% of them singletons. The material was peripheral blood, obtained in a trial of Ad26.COV2.S vaccine versus placebo. These receptors originate from a person aged 18-60 years who received the Ad26.COV2.S COVID-19 vaccine or a placebo.

The V call is TRBV9, the J call TRBJ2-1, with 9 bases identical to TRBD2. The germline gives CDR1 SGDLS, CDR2 YYNGEE. V was pared by 2 bases and J by 4 bases, with 7 bases of the junction left unmatched. CDR3 length equals 16 residues. In DNA form, the CDR3 reads TGTGCCAGCAGCGTTAGCGGGGGCATATCTTACAATGAGCAGTTCTTC. The encoded protein is CASSVSGGISYNEQFF.

This chain joins TRBV29-1 and TRBJ2-1, with D tentatively TRBD2 (6 bases). Trimming took 1 base from V and 0 from J, leaving 13 bases between them. Germline loops: CDR1 SQVTM, CDR2 ANQGSEA. This CDR3 spans 16 amino acids. CDR3 sequence reads: CSVEVAGPSSYNEQFF. The DNA for the CDR3 is TGCAGCGTTGAAGTCGCGGGACCCAGCTCCTACAATGAGCAGTTCTTC.

V gene TRBV4-3 combines with J gene TRBJ2-3, with D possibly being TRBD1 or TRBD2 (7 bases each). V lost 0 bases to trimming and J lost 2 bases, with 15 bases between them. The CDR3 consists of 17 residues. The germline V gene encodes CDR1 LGHNA and CDR2 YSLEER. The CDR3 reads CASSQDGRGGYTDTQYF. The CDR3, as DNA: TGCGCCAGCAGCCAAGATGGCAGGGGGGGGTACACAGATACGCAGTATTTT.

This clone is a singleton in its sample. The V call is TRBV7-3, the J call TRBJ1-3, with D possibly being TRBD1 (6 bases). V was pared by 4 bases and J by 0 bases, with 10 bases between. The length of the CDR3 is 15 residues. Looked up from germline, CDR1 is SGHTA and CDR2 is FQGTGA. The CDR3 nucleotides are TGTGCCAGCAGCTCTACAGGGAACTCTGGAAACACCATATATTTT. The encoded protein is CASSSTGNSGNTIYF.

The table lists this clone with a few counts. The J gene is TRBJ2-2, the V gene TRBV6-4; TRBD1 might be the D (5 bases). V lost 4 bases and J 9 bases, leaving 12 bases between the germline ends. The CDR3 length is 13 residues. Germline CDR1 MRHNA, CDR2 SNTAGT. CDR3 nucleotides: TGTGCCAGCAGTGCTGGGGCGGAACGGGAGCTGTTTTTT. Translating gives CASSAGAERELFF.

The rearrangement links TRBV6-5 to TRBJ1-1; D remains unclear. The CDR3 runs to 15 residues. Trimming took 6 bases from V and 4 from J, leaving 18 bases between them. Germline values: CDR1 MNHEY, CDR2 SVGAGI. The CDR3, as DNA: TGTGCCAGCAGCCGGATTAACCCTGGTGCCACTGAAGCTTTCTTT. This encodes CASSRINPGATEAFF.

The chain joins TRBV3-1 (or the pseudogene TRBV3-2) to TRBJ2-3, with 9 bases aligning to TRBD1. There are 17 residues in the CDR3. Germline V gives CDR1 LGHDT, CDR2 YNNKEL (reference sequence). Trimming removed 0 bases from V and 0 bases from J; junction bases left unmatched: 4. CDR3 bases: TGTGCCAGCAGCCAAGAAAGGACAGGGGCTAGCACAGATACGCAGTATTTT. It translates to CASSQERTGASTDTQYF.

This clone was recorded a few times. The chain has TRBV7-9 and TRBJ1-4, with 7 bases matching TRBD1. This CDR3 is 16 amino acids long. In germline, CDR1 is SEHNR, CDR2 FQNEAQ (reference sequence). The J segment lost 0 bases and the V segment lost 1 base, leaving 2 bases of the junction unmatched. Here the CDR3 reads CASSLGDSSTNEKLFF. The CDR3 DNA reads as TGTGCCAGCAGCTTAGGGGACAGTTCAACTAATGAAAAACTGTTTTTT.

The chain has TRBV7-2 and TRBJ1-3; no clear D. Germline V gene lookup returns CDR1 SGHTA and CDR2 FQGNSA. Deletions cut 1 base from V and 0 bases from J, with 7 bases between. The CDR3 extends over 15 amino acids. For the CDR3, the DNA is TGTGCCAGCAGCTTAGTGACCGACTCTGGAAACACCATATATTTT. Its translation is CASSLVTDSGNTIYF.

The V gene is TRBV7-2, the J gene TRBJ2-1; 8 bases line up with TRBD2. CDR1 is SGHTA and CDR2 is FQGNSA in the germline V gene. The CDR3 is made up of 15 amino acids. The J segment lost 9 bases and the V segment lost 5 bases, leaving 12 bases of the junction unmatched. CDR3 region: CASSPASGYSTEQFF. DNA for the CDR3: TGTGCCAGCAGCCCGGCTAGCGGGTACTCTACTGAGCAGTTCTTC. Based on the CDR3 plus reference TRBV7-2 and TRBJ2-1, the full variable domain is GAGVSQSPSNKVTEKGKDVELRCDPISGHTALYWYRQSLGQGLEFLIYFQGNSAPDKSGLPSDRFSAERTGGSVSTLTIQRTQQEDSAVYLCASSPASGYSTEQFFGPGTRLTVL.

The V call is TRBV24-1, the J call TRBJ1-5; the D gene is possibly TRBD1 (6 bases). The V end was cut by 12 bases, the J end by 3 bases, with 14 bases between. The V gene's germline CDR1 is KGHDR and CDR2 SFDVKD. This CDR3 has 13 amino acids. Written as DNA, the CDR3 is TGTGCCGCCGGGGGGCAGAACAATCAGCCCCAGCATTTT. Translated, it gives CAAGGQNNQPQHF.

The sample holds a few counts of this clone. The gene calls are TRBV6-2 or TRBV6-3 and TRBJ2-7; the D call may be TRBD1 or TRBD2 (6 bases each). This CDR3 region has 13 residues. Germline V gene lookup returns CDR1 MNHEY and CDR2 SVGEGT. The germline V and J ends were trimmed by 5 bases and 7 bases, with 15 bases remaining between them. CDR3 nucleotide sequence: TGTGCCAGCAGTGCAGGAAGGGGGGTTGAGCAGTACTTC. This translates into CASSAGRGVEQYF.

The rearrangement links TRBV29-1 to TRBJ2-5; unclear D gene. Trimming removed 1 base from V and 4 bases from J, with 16 bases in between. CDR3 length: 15 residues. Germline-derived CDR1 and CDR2 are SQVTM and ANQGSEA. This CDR3 is CSVEGSGVLGETQYF. In DNA form, the CDR3 reads TGCAGCGTTGAAGGTAGTGGAGTGCTCGGAGAGACCCAGTACTTC. Supplemented by reference TRBV29-1 and TRBJ2-5, the full variable domain reads SAVISQKPSRDICQRGTSLTIQCQVDSQVTMMFWYRQQPGQSLTLIATANQGSEATYESGFVIDKFPISRPNLTFSTLTVSNMSPEDSSIYLCSVEGSGVLGETQYFGPGTRLLVL.

The chain has TRBV7-2 and TRBJ2-3; the D gene is possibly TRBD2 (5 bases). Trimming stripped 5 bases from V and 4 bases from J, with 16 bases between. Germline CDR1 SGHTA, CDR2 FQGNSA. This CDR3 comprises 15 residues. In nucleotides, the CDR3 is TGTGCCAGCAGCCCCTATGGAGAGGGCTCAGATACGCAGTATTTT. Amino acids: CASSPYGEGSDTQYF.

V and J are TRBV11-3 and TRBJ2-7, with unresolved D. Germline assignment: CDR1 SGHNT and CDR2 YENEEA. The V and J ends lost 1 base and 3 bases respectively, with 7 bases between them. The CDR3 sequence is 13 residues long. In DNA form, the CDR3 reads TGTGCCAGCAGCTTAGCTAAGAACTACGAGCAGTACGTC. This gives the protein CASSLAKNYEQYV.

For the CDR3, the DNA is TGCAGTGCTAGAGAGAGGGGGCGAGCTTTCTTT. This sequence encodes CSARERGRAFF. V and J are TRBV20-1 and TRBJ1-1, with TRBD1 matching over 7 bases. The CDR3 has 11 amino acids. The germline gives CDR1 DFQATT, CDR2 SNEGSKA (reference sequence). V lost 0 bases and J lost 10; bases outside the gene matches: 2.

CDR3 DNA sequence: TGCAGTGCTAGTTGGGGTGACCATTATGGCTACACCTTC. As protein: CSASWGDHYGYTF. The chain has TRBV20-1 and TRBJ1-2, with D unclear. Germline assignment: CDR1 DFQATT and CDR2 SNEGSKA (reference sequence). This CDR3 comprises 13 residues. V was cut by 3 bases and J by 5 bases, with 13 bases left in between.

J is TRBJ2-3 and V is TRBV29-1, with D hard to call. The CDR3 spans 11 residues. Germline V gives CDR1 SQVTM, CDR2 ANQGSEA. V gave up 7 bases and J gave up 7 bases, with 12 bases separating them. The CDR3 here is CSAINSYTQYF. CDR3 DNA sequence: TGCAGCGCCATAAACAGTTATACGCAGTATTTT.

CDR3 in amino acids: CASSVGGLSYEQYF. The CDR3 DNA follows: TGTGCCAGCAGCGTAGGGGGTCTCTCGTACGAGCAGTACTTC. The rearrangement uses TRBV9 and TRBJ2-7; D not certain. The CDR3 is made up of 14 amino acids. Trimming removed 0 bases at V and 4 bases at J, with 11 bases between. CDR1 is SGDLS and CDR2 is YYNGEE in the germline V gene.

CDR3 in amino acids: CASSVDRENTGELFF. CDR3 nucleotides: TGCGCCAGCAGTGTGGACAGGGAGAACACCGGGGAGCTGTTTTTT. The genes are TRBV5-1 and TRBJ2-2; 8 bases align to TRBD1. This CDR3 region has 15 residues. Germline V gene sequence: CDR1 SGHRS, CDR2 YFSETQ. With 5 bases clipped from V and 1 base from J, the junction kept 4 bases outside the gene matches.